This T cell receptor (beta chain) is drawn from a study of vaccination effects on CD4 cells after COVID-19. Across the study: Specimens were obtained from a couple of convalescent patients 16 days and one week prior to vaccination.

This CDR3 is built from 14 residues. V lost 0 bases and J lost 7; bases outside the gene matches: 5. Germline CDR1 SGHRS, CDR2 YFSETQ. Note on this clone: Antigen unknown.

Whole-study findings and limits: Convalescents' spike-reactive clones after vaccination were mainly made up of new clones that the vaccine induced. The study, lacking early post-infection timepoints, had few convalescent patients.

Subsequent to a culture period of roughly 11 days, CD4+ T cells were isolated. On days 3 and 7, fresh IL-2 medium replaced half the medium. Sequencing used immunoSEQ multiplex PCR; TCRdb keeps in-frame clones, though not all of them. The data show tens of thousands of clones, with 70% to 85% seen just once and roughly a quarter held by the top ten. This clonotype originated in a human donor who had a prior SARS-CoV-2 infection. The V call is TRBV5-1, the J call TRBJ2-5; 8 bases align to TRBD1. Sequenced material: CD4+ T cells from PBMCs cultured without peptide, taken before COVID-19 vaccination. CDR3 DNA sequence: TGCGCCAGCAGCTTGGAAGGACAGGGAGGGACCCAGTACTTC. Protein: CASSLEGQGGTQYF. The full variable domain, in which reference TRBV5-1 and TRBJ2-5 provide the parts outside the CDR3, is KAGVTQTPRYLIKTRGQQVTLSCSPISGHRSVSWYQQTPGQGLQFLFEYFSETQRNKGNFPGRFSGRQFSNSRSEMNVSTLELGDSALYLCASSLEGQGGTQYFGPGTRLLVL.